This T cell receptor beta chain is from a study of T cells after yellow fever vaccination (dated by TCRdb to the late 2010s). Background on the whole study: The SMART-Seq v4 Ultra Low Input RNA kit was used to prepare libraries from fractions with low cell numbers. Bulk TCR alpha and beta repertoires were sequenced longitudinally to track T-cell clones before and after primary and booster YFV17D yellow fever vaccination. The cohort comprised two healthy male donors, one aged 18 to 30 and one aged 30 to 40 years. Bulk PBMC replicates and cell subsets were isolated from blood drawn at multiple timepoints before and after both primary and secondary immunization.

This sample's treatment or condition label indicates: live attenuated yellow fever vaccine strain. At each blood-draw timepoint, two biological replicates of bulk PBMCs were collected. PBMCs were isolated from peripheral blood using a standard Ficoll-Paque protocol. TriZol was used to extract RNA from bulk PBMCs, from CD4 and CD8 fractions, and from dextramer-positive and dextramer-negative fractions. This clonotype was seen a handful of times. What antigen it recognizes has not been identified. Within one base of it there is no much larger clone, and no base qualities were kept. Instrument on record: Illumina NovaSeq 6000. TCR cDNA was made using 5'RACE template switching, a step that added a universal primer site and unique molecular identifiers. Priming for cDNA synthesis came from both the TCR alpha and TCR beta constant segments. Libraries were amplified in two PCR steps, with sample barcodes and sequencing adapters added in the second step. Sequencing of libraries was done on Illumina HiSeq 2500 (2x100 bp) or NovaSeq (2x150 bp). The published analysis was carried out like this. Demultiplexing of reads and collapsing into UMI consensus sequences were performed with MIGEC, and V(D)J alignment was carried out with MiXCR. Vaccine-responding clonotypes were identified with edgeR using replicate PBMC samples, with FDR below 0.01 and a log2 fold change above 5 up to day 15 being required. CD4 or CD8 identity was assigned to each bulk clonotype according to whether the clonotype was present at higher abundance in the sequenced CD4 repertoire or the sequenced CD8 repertoire. TCRdb reran the public reads through fastp at Q25 and MiXCR, keeping productive beta chains. Rows merge per CDR3 protein into single entries with the most common DNA and genes. What appears here as the V and J calls and clone size reflects TCRdb's work, not the paper's. The sample data list a few hundred thousand distinct CDR3 sequences, and 3.5% to 4.5% of these were observed just once. The ten largest account for less than 20% of the sample.

V was cut back by 6 bases and J by 9 bases, leaving a gap of 14 bases between them. CDR1 is given as KGHSH and CDR2 as LQKENI, both from the germline V gene. From the cysteine up to the phenylalanine, the CDR3 has a length of 12 residues. Just the 36-base CDR3 DNA is kept, in frame starting at base 1. Results and caveats for the whole study, not just this receptor: A small share of clonotypes occurred in both CD4 and CD8 compartments, likely arising from convergent recombination. The study included only a couple of donors, which limits how far the findings can be generalized. Compared with the primary T-cell response, the secondary T-cell response was faster but weaker, reaching its peak on day 5 rather than on day 15. Most clones expanded after primary vaccination (96% of CD4 and approximately 86% of CD8) were re-detected after the booster, suggesting that broad memory maintenance occurred. Because abundant contaminating clonotypes from the bulk population could be contained in FACS-sorted repertoires, computational filtering was required.

Sequenced material: PBMCs, taken 15 days after the yellow fever booster vaccination. This receptor was obtained from a young man who received the YFV17D yellow fever vaccine. The chain is encoded by TRBV18 joined to TRBJ1-2; the best D guess is TRBD1, with 5 bases matching. The CDR3 reads as follows: CASSSGASSYTF. The bases read TGTGCCAGCTCTTCCGGGGCCAGTAGCTACACCTTC.